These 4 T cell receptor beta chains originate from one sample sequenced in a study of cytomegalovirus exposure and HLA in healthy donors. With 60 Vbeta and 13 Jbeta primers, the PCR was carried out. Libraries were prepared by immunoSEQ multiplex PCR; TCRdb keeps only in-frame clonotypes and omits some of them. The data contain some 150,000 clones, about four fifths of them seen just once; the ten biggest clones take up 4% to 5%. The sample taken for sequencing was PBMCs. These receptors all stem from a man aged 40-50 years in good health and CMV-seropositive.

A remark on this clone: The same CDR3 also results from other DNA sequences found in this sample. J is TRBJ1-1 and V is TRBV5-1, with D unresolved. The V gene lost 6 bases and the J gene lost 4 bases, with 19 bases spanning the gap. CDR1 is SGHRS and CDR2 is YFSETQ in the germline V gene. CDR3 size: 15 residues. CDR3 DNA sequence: TGCGCCAGCACGCGCCACCTTTTGGGGAGCACTGAAGCTTTCTTT. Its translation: CASTRHLLGSTEAFF.

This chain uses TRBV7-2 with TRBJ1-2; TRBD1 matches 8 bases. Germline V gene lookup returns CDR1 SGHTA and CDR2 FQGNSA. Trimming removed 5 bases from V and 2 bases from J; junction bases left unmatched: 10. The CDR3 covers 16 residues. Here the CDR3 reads CASSPSTGAFNYGYTF. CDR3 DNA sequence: TGTGCCAGCAGCCCTTCGACAGGGGCCTTCAACTATGGCTACACCTTC.

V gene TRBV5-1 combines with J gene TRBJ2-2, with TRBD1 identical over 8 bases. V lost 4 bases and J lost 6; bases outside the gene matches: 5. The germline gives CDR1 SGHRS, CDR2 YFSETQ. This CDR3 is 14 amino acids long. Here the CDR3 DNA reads TGCGCCAGCAGCGAGGACAGGGAAGCCGGGGAGCTGTTTTTT. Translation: CASSEDREAGELFF.

In nucleotides, the CDR3 is TGTGCCAGCAGTTTAAAGGGGTTCACTGAAGCTTTCTTT. Translating it yields CASSLKGFTEAFF. V and J are TRBV27 and TRBJ1-1, with TRBD1 as a possible D gene (5 bases). The CDR3 is made up of 13 amino acids. The germline V and J ends were trimmed by 2 bases and 4 bases, with 8 bases remaining between them. Germline assignment: CDR1 MNHEY and CDR2 SMNVEV (reference sequence).